This T cell receptor (beta chain) is drawn from a study of blood T cell repertoires in COVID-19. Overall study context: Both acute and convalescent COVID-19 samples were obtained from the United States, Italy and Spain. Sources were T cells, B-cell-depleted T cells, or PBMCs; the material itself was cDNA or gDNA.

Original data processing: The assay estimated nucleated cells by amplifying reference gene primers. Method: immunoSEQ multiplex PCR; TCRdb's copy keeps in-frame clones and lacks some. V and J calls plus clone size are reproduced from that table; the DNA served to infer D and trimming. The sample consists of approximately 100,000 clones, 80% to 90% of them appearing once. The V end lost 1 base, the J end lost 5 bases, and 12 bases lay between the germline ends. Germline loops: CDR1 SGHAT, CDR2 FQNNGV. This CDR3 has 15 amino acids. Sequenced input: peripheral blood. This sequence joins TRBV11-2 and TRBJ1-5; no clear D. The TCR originated in a woman older than 75 with acute or convalescent COVID-19. In DNA, the CDR3 is TGTGCCAGCAGCTTAGGGGAGAGGGTGGATCAGCCCCAGCATTTT. Protein sequence: CASSLGERVDQPQHF.